This is a list of T cell receptor beta chains from one sample in a study of blood T cells in healthy people across ages. TCRdb reanalysed the 5' RACE reads using MiXCR and keeps one entry per CDR3 protein. The table includes roughly 730,000 distinct CDR3 sequences, roughly three fifths detected once. The sequenced sample was blood. These receptors were taken from a man aged 40-49 years in good health. The CDR3 runs from the conserved cysteine through the conserved F or W. Each record gives: J gene, V gene, D gene, clone size, CDR3 DNA, CDR3 protein. D genes are given only for firm matches. Some rows mark clone size as missing; the rest say once, few, many or name a class of expanded clone.

>TRBJ2-5|TRBV20-1|.|few
TGCAGTGCTAGAGACTCGAAGGGGGCTAGCGCAGAGACCCAGTACTTC
CSARDSKGASAETQYF
>TRBJ2-1|TRBV5-1|TRBD2|few
TGCGCCAGCAGCGGACTAGCGGGGGGGTTTACGAGGAATGAGCAGTTCTTC
CASSGLAGGFTRNEQFF
>TRBJ2-7|TRBV4-1|.|few
TGCGCCAGCAGCCAAGAAGAGGTTGGGTTCGGCTACGAGCAGTACTTC
CASSQEEVGFGYEQYF
>TRBJ1-2|TRBV20-1|.|few
TGCAGTGCTAGACCCCAAGGGGGGGGCTACACCTTC
CSARPQGGGYTF
>TRBJ2-1|TRBV20-1|.|.
TGCAGTGTGGAAGGGAAGGATGAGCAGTTCTTC
CSVEGKDEQFF
>TRBJ2-5|TRBV28|.|many
TGTGCCAGCAGTCACAGCGGTGCGCTGGGGCAAGAGACCCAGTACTTC
CASSHSGALGQETQYF
>TRBJ2-5|TRBV9|TRBD1|few
TGTGCCAGCAGCGTAGGATTAGGGACAGGGGAGACCCAGTACTTC
CASSVGLGTGETQYF
>TRBJ2-6|TRBV7-2|.|few
TGTGCCAGCAGCGCCCTCCGTTCTGCTGGGGCCAACGTCCTGACTTTC
CASSALRSAGANVLTF
>TRBJ2-7|TRBV6-2/TRBV6-3|.|few
TGTGCCAGCAAAGGCCCTTTCTACGAGCAGTACTTC
CASKGPFYEQYF
>TRBJ2-5|TRBV7-2|TRBD2|.
TGTGCCAGCAGCTTTTGGAGAGCGGGAGGGGGTGGGACCCAGTACTTC
CASSFWRAGGGGTQYF
>TRBJ1-2|TRBV7-2|TRBD1|.
TGTGCCAGCAGCGACAGGGGTCCCTCTGACTATGGCTACACCTTC
CASSDRGPSDYGYTF
>TRBJ1-1|TRBV20-1|.|.
TGCAGTGCTAGCCCTAGGGAGGGAGAAGCTTTCTTT
CSASPREGEAFF
>TRBJ2-7|TRBV27|TRBD1|.
TGTGCCAGCAGCCGCTCCCGGGACAGAGTCTACGAGCAGTACTTC
CASSRSRDRVYEQYF
>TRBJ2-5|TRBV6-5|TRBD2|.
TGTGCCAGCAGCTATAGCGGGGGGGCCGGGGAGACCCAGTACTTC
CASSYSGGAGETQYF
>TRBJ1-2|TRBV30|TRBD1|.
TGTGCCTGGAGTTTCGACAGGGGAGTTCGCTATGGCTACACCTTC
CAWSFDRGVRYGYTF
>TRBJ2-5|TRBV28|TRBD2|.
TGTGCCAGCAGTTCGGGAGGGGTAGAAAGGTACTTC
CASSSGGVERYF
>TRBJ2-3|TRBV7-9|.|.
TGTGCCAGCAGCTTCGGGACGTTGTTCGCAGATACGCAGTATTTT
CASSFGTLFADTQYF
>TRBJ1-5|TRBV28|TRBD1|.
TGTGCCAGCAGGCACACAGGGGGCGAAGGCAATCAGCCCCAGCATTTT
CASRHTGGEGNQPQHF
>TRBJ2-7|TRBV10-3|TRBD1|few
TGTGCCATCAGTGAGTCCGGGACAGGGTTTTACGAGCAGTACTTC
CAISESGTGFYEQYF